One sample yielded the 15 T cell receptor beta chains listed below, sequenced in a study of blood T cell repertoires in COVID-19. Produced via immunoSEQ multiplex PCR; TCRdb's table is partial and in-frame only. The repertoire holds 350,000 or so clones, with more than 90% as singletons. Material for sequencing was PBMCs or T cells enriched from blood (not recorded which). The receptor set was obtained from a woman aged 25 to 39 who had recovered from COVID-19.

The DNA of the CDR3 is TGCAGCGTTCGGGGGGCCGGGGGAGACATTCAGTACTTC. The encoded protein is CSVRGAGGDIQYF. The chain uses TRBV29-1 and TRBJ2-4; D is possibly TRBD2 (7 bases). Trimming cost V 5 bases and J 8 bases, with 16 bases left between them. The germline CDR1 and CDR2 sequences are SQVTM and ANQGSEA. This CDR3 has 13 amino acids.

This chain connects TRBV2 to TRBJ1-5, with 7 bases fitting TRBD1. Trimming at V came to 2 bases and at J to 5 bases, leaving 3 bases not matched to a gene. The CDR3 runs 14 residues. CDR1 and CDR2 (germline): SNHLY, FYNNEI. This chain's CDR3 is CASSEYDRDQPQHF. CDR3 DNA: TGTGCCAGCAGTGAATATGACAGGGATCAGCCCCAGCATTTT. The full variable domain, completed using reference TRBV2 and TRBJ1-5, is EPEVTQTPSHQVTQMGQEVILRCVPISNHLYFYWYRQILGQKVEFLVSFYNNEISEKSEIFDDQFSVERPDGSNFTLKIRSTKLEDSAMYFCASSEYDRDQPQHFGDGTRLSIL.

J is TRBJ2-1 and V is TRBV12-3 or TRBV12-4; possible D gene TRBD2, 6 bases. The V end lost 3 bases, the J end lost 9 bases, and 6 bases lay between the germline ends. The length of the CDR3 is 11 residues. As DNA, the CDR3 is TGTGCCAGCAGTTTGGGGGGTGAGCAGTTCTTC. Residues: CASSLGGEQFF.

The rearrangement joins TRBV3-1 (or the pseudogene TRBV3-2) to TRBJ2-1; 12 bases fit TRBD2. V dropped 0 bases and J dropped 9; count of bases not matched to a gene: 6. Germline V gene lookup returns CDR1 LGHDT and CDR2 YNNKEL (reference sequence). The CDR3 is 16 residues long. This CDR3 is CASSQDRLAGVGEQFF. The CDR3 bases are TGTGCCAGCAGCCAAGATAGACTAGCGGGAGTTGGTGAGCAGTTCTTC.

The J gene is TRBJ1-5, the V gene TRBV19, with a tentative D call TRBD1 (5 bases). The germline V and J ends were trimmed by 5 bases and 2 bases, with 13 bases remaining between them. This CDR3 is built from 15 residues. CDR1 and CDR2 (germline): LNHDA, SQIVND (reference sequence). The CDR3 bases are TGTGCCAGTAGTCCACTCGGGGGAGGCAATCAGCCCCAGCATTTT. The encoded protein is CASSPLGGGNQPQHF.

The rearrangement joins TRBV5-1 to TRBJ1-1, with a possible D match to TRBD1 (5 bases). CDR3 length: 11 amino acids. The V and J ends lost 4 bases and 8 bases respectively, with 9 bases between them. From germline, CDR1 is SGHRS and CDR2 YFSETQ. The DNA for the CDR3 is TGCGCCAGCAGCGGGCAGGGAGAAGCTTTCTTT. Its protein product is CASSGQGEAFF.

The chain couples TRBV18 to TRBJ1-2, with 12 nucleotides matching TRBD1. Germline loops: CDR1 KGHSH, CDR2 LQKENI. The V segment lost 3 bases and the J segment 8 bases; nucleotides outside the gene matches: 7. CDR3 length: 15 residues. CDR3 nucleotide sequence: TGTGCCAGCTCACCCCCGGGACAGGGGGCAAGGGGCTACACCTTC. Amino acids: CASSPPGQGARGYTF.

The genes are TRBV4-3 and TRBJ2-1; 11 nucleotides align to TRBD2. V was clipped by 0 bases and J by 6 bases; unmatched bases: 13. The CDR3 runs 19 residues. Per the germline V gene, CDR1 is LGHNA and CDR2 is YSLEER. The CDR3 coding sequence is TGCGCCAGCAGCCAAGATTCTATTACCCCGGGACTAGCGGTCAATGAGCAGTTCTTC. This translates into CASSQDSITPGLAVNEQFF.

This chain connects TRBV5-1 to TRBJ2-3; possibly TRBD1 for D (6 bases). CDR1 is SGHRS, CDR2 YFSETQ, per germline. The CDR3 extends over 14 amino acids. Between the trimmed V and J ends, which lost 4 bases and 4 bases, there was a span of 13 bases. The CDR3 DNA reads as TGCGCCAGCAGCCCAGGACAGATCGCAGATACGCAGTATTTT. It encodes CASSPGQIADTQYF.

To note about this clone: The same CDR3 can be traced to other DNA sequences in this sample. V and J are TRBV18 and TRBJ1-2; a weak D match, TRBD1 (5 bases). CDR1 is KGHSH, CDR2 LQKENI, per germline. The V end lost 2 bases, the J end lost 7 bases, and 11 bases lay between the germline ends. This CDR3 is built from 13 residues. DNA for the CDR3: TGTGCCAGCTCACCAGAGACAGATAGTGGCTACACCTTC. Its translation: CASSPETDSGYTF. Variable domain in full (rest from reference TRBV18 and TRBJ1-2): NAGVMQNPRHLVRRRGQEARLRCSPMKGHSHVYWYRQLPEEGLKFMVYLQKENIIDESGMPKERFSAEFPKEGPSILRIQQVVRGDSAAYFCASSPETDSGYTFGSGTRLTVV.

This chain joins TRBV18 and TRBJ1-1; D remains unclear. The V gene lost 3 bases and the J gene lost 7 bases, with 12 bases spanning the gap. This CDR3 contains 13 residues. Germline CDR1 and CDR2: KGHSH and LQKENI. The DNA of the CDR3 is TGTGCCAGCTCACCGGCGACTAACGTTGAAGCTTTCTTT. Translating gives CASSPATNVEAFF.

The chain links TRBV28 to TRBJ1-1, with D perhaps TRBD1 (6 bases). Trimming shortened V by 10 bases and J by 5 bases, and 23 bases separated the two germline ends. Per the germline V gene, CDR1 is MDHEN and CDR2 is SYDVKM. This CDR3 is 15 amino acids long. The CDR3 bases are TGTGCCACCTCAATAAGAACAGGGTTTCGAACTGAAGCTTTCTTT. This gives the protein CATSIRTGFRTEAFF.

There are a few counts of this clone. As DNA, the CDR3 is TGTGCCAGCTCACCATCGGGGCAGCCCCAGCATTTT. This codes for CASSPSGQPQHF. This chain joins TRBV18 and TRBJ1-5; D not certain. Germline V CDR1 and CDR2: KGHSH, LQKENI. The CDR3 runs to 12 residues. V gave up 2 bases and J gave up 7 bases, with 6 bases separating them.

The chain uses TRBV14 and TRBJ1-3; D might be TRBD1 (5 bases). CDR1 is SGHDN and CDR2 is FVKESK in the germline V gene. Trimming shortened V by 9 bases and J by 4 bases, and 22 bases separated the two germline ends. The CDR3 has 16 residues. CDR3 nucleotides: TGTGCCAGTTCCACAGGTTTTCTTAACTCCGGAAACACCATATATTTT. Its translation is CASSTGFLNSGNTIYF.

This chain links TRBV24-1 with TRBJ2-5; TRBD2 might be the D (5 bases). The germline V gene has CDR1 KGHDR and CDR2 SFDVKD. V lost 4 bases and J lost 5, with 19 bases in between. The CDR3 has 16 residues. In nucleotides, the CDR3 is TGTGCCACCAGTGAACCGGACGGTGGAGGTGGGGAGACCCAGTACTTC. Translated, it gives CATSEPDGGGGETQYF.